This T cell receptor beta chain derives from a study of regulatory T cells (dated by TCRdb to the late 2010s). With respect to the entire study: The study compared T-cell receptor beta repertoires of sorted regulatory, conventional CD4+ and CD8+ T cells between CD3G-deficient patients and healthy controls.

All CD3G-deficient patients had evidence of autoimmunity, which was more severe in two of the patients. Patients were tested at ages ranging from 2 to 39 years, and reduced naive and increased memory CD4+ and CD8+ T-cell proportions were found in the patients. CD4+ cells were FACS-sorted into CD25-high CD127-low regulatory T cells and CD25-low CD127-high conventional CD4+ T cells. Six individuals with CD3G deficiency were included in the patient group. Patient samples and clinical data came from an international physician network spanning the United States, Europe and Asia. Peripheral blood mononuclear cells were isolated by Ficoll density separation. Unmatched junction bases come to 8, with V trimmed by 7 bases and J by 6 bases. The CDR3 has 14 amino acids, counting the end cysteine and phenylalanine. Of all the DNA, just the CDR3 is kept, 42 bases in frame from base 1. CDR1 and CDR2, per the germline V gene, are MDHEN and SYDVKM.

The multiplex PCR used 52 forward TRBV primers and 13 reverse TRBJ primers, with assay-based and computational corrections for amplification bias. Within the immunoSEQ assay, multiplex PCR amplified rearranged TRB loci from genomic DNA. An Illumina HiSeq platform was used to sequence the TRB amplicons. Under the source paper's analysis protocol: Custom algorithms error-filtered the raw sequences and aligned them to reference gene sequences, after which the immunoSEQ online tools were used for analysis. The frequencies of productive and nonproductive TRB rearrangements were evaluated among unique sequences as well as among total sequences. Assessment of potential self-reactivity relied on the hydrophobicity of positions 6 and 7 in the TRB CDR3, along with their amino acid composition. For group comparisons, t tests, Mann-Whitney tests or two-way ANOVA were performed in Prism software. TCRdb limited this immuneACCESS table to in-frame rearrangements with V and J called. A share of clones is missing; checked studies link under half to unresolved V genes, and the rest is unexplained. From that table come the V and J calls and clone size; the DNA was used to work out D and trimming. The sample has 32,000 or so clones on record, about nine tenths of them singletons. The ten largest clonotypes hold 1.5% to 1.9% of the sample.

Overall study results and their limits: Conventional CD4+ T cells from CD3G-deficient patients were enriched for hydrophobic residues at CDR3 positions 6 and 7, suggesting more self-reactive specificities. In patients, repertoires had restricted unique TRB V-J pairs and skewed V and J gene usage, with regulatory T cells showing the most marked changes.

Concerning this clone itself: There is no known antigen for this receptor. Base qualities are not recorded, but no much larger clone differs from it by a single base.

The sample consisted of conventional CD4+ T cells sorted from blood. The TCR comes from a person under 35 with CD3G deficiency. In this chain, TRBV28 is recombined with TRBJ1-5; TRBD1 matches 8 bases in the middle. For the CDR3, the sequence is CASTGQGGGQPQHF. The nucleotide sequence is given as TGTGCCAGCACCGGACAGGGCGGGGGTCAGCCCCAGCATTTT.